A few counts support the clone carrying this T cell receptor (beta chain). Its antigen is as yet unknown. Germline CDR1 is SGHTA and CDR2 is FQGNSA. The CDR3 consists of 15 residues. V lost 1 base and J 11 bases, leaving 15 bases between the germline ends. The sample is drawn from a study of blood T cells in healthy people across ages. Whole-study results and caveats: The study regarded diversity estimates from one million T cells as underestimates. Because sorting was not performed, PBMCs prevented conclusive naive versus antigen-experienced comparison.

Together with a sample-barcoded 5' primer, a J-beta primer mix was included in a second PCR lasting roughly 6 to 12 cycles. Using its own MiXCR run on the 5' RACE reads, TCRdb lists one record per CDR3 protein. The profile shows about a million distinct CDR3 sequences, roughly two fifths of them singletons. V usage is TRBV7-2 and J usage is TRBJ1-6; no clear D gene. This sequence was found in a man aged 18-30 years in good health. The sample consisted of blood. CDR3 region: CASSLGFGGSPPLHF. For the CDR3, the DNA is TGTGCCAGCAGCTTAGGGTTTGGCGGCTCTCCACCCCTCCACTTT.